This T cell receptor (beta chain) came from a study of OX40 agonist ivuxolimab in advanced cancers. Study-level information: Three partial responders included one hepatocellular carcinoma patient and two cutaneous melanoma patients.

Using immunoSEQ multiplex PCR, the repertoire was profiled, and TCRdb retains in-frame clones only, with some absent. Of 70,000 to 95,000 clones listed, roughly 94% are singletons. As for this clone: The same CDR3 can be traced to other DNA sequences in this sample.

The CDR3 is 12 residues long. CDR1 is SGHDT, CDR2 YYEEEE, per germline. Deletions cut 0 bases from V and 5 bases from J, with 3 bases between. This sequence joins TRBV5-6 and TRBJ1-5; D not resolved. This specimen was CD4+ or CD8+ T cells sorted from blood, taken in a trial of the OX40 agonist ivuxolimab. The clonotype comes from an adult with an advanced solid tumor such as melanoma, head and neck, liver or kidney cancer. Here the CDR3 reads CASSLGDQPQHF. The CDR3 DNA is TGTGCCAGCAGCTTGGGCGATCAGCCCCAGCATTTT.